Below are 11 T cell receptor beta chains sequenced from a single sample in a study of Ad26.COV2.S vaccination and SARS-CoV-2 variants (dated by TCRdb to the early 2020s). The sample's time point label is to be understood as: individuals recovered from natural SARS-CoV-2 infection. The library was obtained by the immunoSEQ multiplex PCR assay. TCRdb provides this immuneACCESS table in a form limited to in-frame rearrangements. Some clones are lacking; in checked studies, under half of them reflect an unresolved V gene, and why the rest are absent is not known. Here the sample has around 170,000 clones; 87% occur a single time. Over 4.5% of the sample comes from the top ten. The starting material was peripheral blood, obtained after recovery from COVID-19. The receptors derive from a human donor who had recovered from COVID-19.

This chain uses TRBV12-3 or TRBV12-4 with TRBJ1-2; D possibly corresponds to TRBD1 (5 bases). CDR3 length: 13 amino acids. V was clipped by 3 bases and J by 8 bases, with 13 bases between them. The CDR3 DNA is TGTGCCAGCAGTTTGGGCAGGGTGTACGGCTACACCTTC. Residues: CASSLGRVYGYTF.

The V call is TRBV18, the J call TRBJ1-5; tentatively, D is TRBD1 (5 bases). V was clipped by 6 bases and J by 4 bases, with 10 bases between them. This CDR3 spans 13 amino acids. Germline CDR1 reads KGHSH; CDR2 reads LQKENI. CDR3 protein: CASSRDWNQPQHF. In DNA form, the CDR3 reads TGTGCCAGCTCTCGGGACTGGAATCAGCCCCAGCATTTT.

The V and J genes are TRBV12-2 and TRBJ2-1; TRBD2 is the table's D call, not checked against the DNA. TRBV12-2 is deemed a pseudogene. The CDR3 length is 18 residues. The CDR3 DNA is TGTGCAAGTCGCTCAGCCGCCGGGCGGCCAAGAGGGTACAATGAGCAGTTCTTC. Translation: CASRSAAGRPRGYNEQFF.

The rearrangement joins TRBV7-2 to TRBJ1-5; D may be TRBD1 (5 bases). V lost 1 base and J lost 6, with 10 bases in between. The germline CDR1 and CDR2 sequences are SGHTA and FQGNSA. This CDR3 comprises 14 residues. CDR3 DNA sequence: TGTGCCAGCAGCTTAGATTGGGGACCTCAGCCCCAGCATTTT. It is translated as CASSLDWGPQPQHF.

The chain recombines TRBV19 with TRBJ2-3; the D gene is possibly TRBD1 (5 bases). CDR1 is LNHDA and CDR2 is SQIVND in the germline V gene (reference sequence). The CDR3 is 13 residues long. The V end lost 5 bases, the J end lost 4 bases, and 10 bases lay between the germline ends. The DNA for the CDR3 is TGTGCCAGTAGTCAGGGTTACCCAGATACGCAGTATTTT. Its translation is CASSQGYPDTQYF.

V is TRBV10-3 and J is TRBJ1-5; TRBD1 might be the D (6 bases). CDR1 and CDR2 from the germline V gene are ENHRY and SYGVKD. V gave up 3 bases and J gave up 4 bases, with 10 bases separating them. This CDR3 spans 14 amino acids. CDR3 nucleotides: TGTGCCATCAGTGACGGGACATTTAATCAGCCCCAGCATTTT. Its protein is CAISDGTFNQPQHF.

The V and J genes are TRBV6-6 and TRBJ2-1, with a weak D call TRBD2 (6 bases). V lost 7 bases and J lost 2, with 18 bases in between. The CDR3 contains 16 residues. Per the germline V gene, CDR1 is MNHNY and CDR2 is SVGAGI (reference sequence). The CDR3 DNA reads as TGTGCCAGCACCCAGGACTATACAGATACCTACAATGAGCAGTTCTTC. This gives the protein CASTQDYTDTYNEQFF.

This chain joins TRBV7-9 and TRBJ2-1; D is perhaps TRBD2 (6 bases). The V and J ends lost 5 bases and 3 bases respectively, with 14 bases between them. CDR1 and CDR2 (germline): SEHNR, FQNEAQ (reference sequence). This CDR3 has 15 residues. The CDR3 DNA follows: TGTGCCAGCAGCGACCGGGACTCCCTCTACAATGAGCAGTTCTTC. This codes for CASSDRDSLYNEQFF.

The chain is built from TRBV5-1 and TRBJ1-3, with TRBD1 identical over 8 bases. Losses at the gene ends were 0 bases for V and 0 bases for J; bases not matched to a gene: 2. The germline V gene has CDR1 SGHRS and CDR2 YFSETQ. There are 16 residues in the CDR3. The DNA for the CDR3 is TGCGCCAGCAGCTTGGGACAGGGGTACTCTGGAAACACCATATATTTT. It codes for CASSLGQGYSGNTIYF.

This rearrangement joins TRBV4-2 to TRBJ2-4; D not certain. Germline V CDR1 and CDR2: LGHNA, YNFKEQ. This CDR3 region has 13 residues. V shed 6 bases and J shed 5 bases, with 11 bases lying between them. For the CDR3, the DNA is TGTGCCAGCAGACTTACCGGCGAAAACATTCAGTACTTC. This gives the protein CASRLTGENIQYF.

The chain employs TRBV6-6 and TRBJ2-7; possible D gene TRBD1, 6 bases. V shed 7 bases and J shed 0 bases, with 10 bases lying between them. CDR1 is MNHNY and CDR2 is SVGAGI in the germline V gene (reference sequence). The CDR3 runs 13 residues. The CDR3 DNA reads TGTGCCAGCAAACAGGGTCCCTCCTACGAGCAGTACTTC. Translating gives CASKQGPSYEQYF.